What follows is one T cell receptor (beta chain) and its context. V dropped 1 base and J dropped 2 bases, with 17 bases sitting between them. This CDR3 is 17 amino acids long. The germline CDR1 and CDR2 sequences are SGHTA and FQGNSA. From RNA transcripts, TCR beta CDR3 regions were amplified. First-round RT-PCR with HTBI primers amplified the TCR CDR3 region. TCRdb re-analysed the multiplex PCR reads in MiXCR, keeping a single row per CDR3 protein. This sample carries about 740,000 distinct CDR3 sequences, 12% to 15% of them seen once, and the ten largest clones take roughly a tenth. These data originate in a study of T cells in Graves' hyperthyroidism and ophthalmopathy.

The receptor was derived from a woman aged 18-29 years with Graves' hyperthyroidism. Sequencing was done on a sample of blood. The chain uses TRBV7-2 and TRBJ1-1, with no clear D. Here the CDR3 reads CASSLEKDWNRNTEAFF. Written as DNA, the CDR3 is TGTGCCAGCAGCTTAGAAAAAGATTGGAACAGAAACACTGAAGCTTTCTTT.